This T cell receptor (beta chain) is drawn from a study of blood T cell repertoires in COVID-19. Sequencing was performed with immunoSEQ multiplex PCR; in TCRdb, only in-frame clones are kept and a portion is missing. The sample includes 65,000 to 75,000 clones, 75% to 95% of them seen just once. The sample comprised peripheral blood. The sequence was obtained from a human donor with active COVID-19. The donor label of this sample is uncertain.

The CDR3 loop reads CATSRDRAGGFQETQYF. CDR3 bases: TGTGCCACCAGCAGAGATCGAGCGGGAGGTTTCCAAGAGACCCAGTACTTC. The V call is TRBV15, the J call TRBJ2-5; 9 bases line up with TRBD2. The trim removed 0 bases at V and 1 base at J, leaving 6 bases unmatched. The CDR3 is 17 residues long. Germline assignment: CDR1 LNHNV and CDR2 YYDKDF (reference sequence).